Listed below are T cell receptor beta chains from one sample, sequenced in a study of cytomegalovirus exposure and HLA in healthy donors. The repertoire was sequenced with immunoSEQ multiplex PCR; TCRdb's copy has only in-frame clones and lacks some. The sample records under 150,000 clones, over 8% being singletons. Specimen: PBMCs. All receptors derive from a man aged 30 to 45 in good health and CMV-seronegative. Each CDR3 is given with its conserved first and last residue. Each record gives: J gene, clone size, D gene, V gene, CDR3 protein, CDR3 DNA. A D gene is named only where the DNA matches it firmly. Size values are once, few and many counts, or a class for expanded clones, and some rows have none.

J: TRBJ2-3
size: NA
D: NA
V: TRBV18
CDR3: CASSLPLTDTQYF
DNA: TGTGCCAGCTCACTACCCCTCACAGATACGCAGTATTTT

J: TRBJ1-2
size: few
D: TRBD1
V: TRBV5-4
CDR3: CASSRGTGHGYTF
DNA: TGTGCCAGCAGCCGCGGGACAGGGCATGGCTACACCTTC

J: TRBJ2-5
size: few
D: TRBD1
V: TRBV5-1
CDR3: CASSFGDRDPETQYF
DNA: TGCGCCAGCAGCTTCGGCGACAGGGATCCAGAGACCCAGTACTTC

J: TRBJ2-2
size: NA
D: TRBD2
V: TRBV5-1
CDR3: CASSLPGLEGTGELFF
DNA: TGCGCCAGCAGCTTGCCGGGACTAGAAGGAACCGGGGAGCTGTTTTTT

J: TRBJ1-6
size: few
D: NA
V: TRBV4-3
CDR3: CASSPHGKGDSPLHF
DNA: TGCGCCAGCAGCCCCCATGGGAAGGGGGATTCACCCCTCCACTTT

J: TRBJ1-1
size: NA
D: NA
V: TRBV28
CDR3: CASSSAIRTATLNTEAFF
DNA: TGTGCCAGCAGTTCCGCGATCCGGACAGCGACTTTGAACACTGAAGCTTTCTTT

J: TRBJ2-7
size: few
D: TRBD2
V: TRBV4-1
CDR3: CASSQEGRVSYEQYF
DNA: TGCGCCAGCAGCCAAGAAGGGAGGGTCTCCTACGAGCAGTACTTC

J: TRBJ1-6
size: few
D: TRBD1
V: TRBV5-6
CDR3: CASSLQGSPLHF
DNA: TGTGCCAGCAGCTTACAGGGGTCACCCCTCCACTTT

J: TRBJ1-5
size: few
D: NA
V: TRBV4-1
CDR3: CASSQGGRSNQPQHF
DNA: TGCGCCAGCAGCCAAGGGGGGAGGAGCAATCAGCCCCAGCATTTT

J: TRBJ2-2
size: NA
D: NA
V: TRBV28
CDR3: CASSWTMATGELFF
DNA: TGTGCCAGCAGTTGGACTATGGCCACCGGGGAGCTGTTTTTT

J: TRBJ1-4
size: NA
D: TRBD1
V: TRBV18
CDR3: CASSGTVPEKLFF
DNA: TGTGCCAGCTCCGGGACAGTGCCTGAAAAACTGTTTTTT

J: TRBJ2-4
size: NA
D: TRBD2
V: TRBV28
CDR3: CASSLQLVGGAKNIQYF
DNA: TGTGCCAGCAGTTTACAACTTGTGGGGGGGGCCAAAAACATTCAGTACTTC

J: TRBJ2-7
size: few
D: TRBD1
V: TRBV11-2
CDR3: CASSLRPPGQGLYEQYF
DNA: TGTGCCAGCAGCCTCCGGCCTCCGGGACAGGGCCTCTACGAGCAGTACTTC

J: TRBJ2-1
size: NA
D: NA
V: TRBV27
CDR3: CASTHSGRDEQFF
DNA: TGTGCCAGCACCCATAGCGGTAGGGATGAGCAGTTCTTC

J: TRBJ2-3
size: NA
D: NA
V: TRBV21-1
CDR3: CASKTRPADTQYF
DNA: TGTGCCAGCAAAACCAGGCCGGCAGATACGCAGTATTTT

J: TRBJ2-3
size: NA
D: NA
V: TRBV7-2
CDR3: CASSQYTDTQYF
DNA: TGTGCCAGCAGCCAGTATACAGATACGCAGTATTTT

J: TRBJ1-5
size: NA
D: NA
V: TRBV15
CDR3: CATSRGRQDNQPQHF
DNA: TGTGCCACCAGCAGAGGGCGCCAGGACAATCAGCCCCAGCATTTT

J: TRBJ2-7
size: NA
D: NA
V: TRBV6-5
CDR3: CASSYSPGVPSYEQYF
DNA: TGTGCCAGCAGTTACTCTCCAGGGGTCCCCTCCTACGAGCAGTACTTC

J: TRBJ1-2
size: few
D: NA
V: TRBV25-1
CDR3: CASSVEGKDGYTF
DNA: TGTGCCAGCAGTGTGGAGGGAAAGGATGGCTACACCTTC

J: TRBJ2-1
size: NA
D: NA
V: TRBV4-3
CDR3: CASSQVQISSYNEQFF
DNA: TGCGCCAGCAGCCAAGTACAGATTAGCTCCTACAATGAGCAGTTCTTC

J: TRBJ2-7
size: few
D: TRBD1
V: TRBV19
CDR3: CASSFGTGNYEQYF
DNA: TGTGCCAGTAGTTTTGGGACAGGTAACTACGAGCAGTACTTC

J: TRBJ2-6
size: NA
D: TRBD1
V: TRBV7-3
CDR3: CASSQGTGGAGANVLTF
DNA: TGTGCCAGCAGCCAAGGGACAGGGGGCGCTGGGGCCAACGTCCTGACTTTC

J: TRBJ2-1
size: NA
D: NA
V: TRBV5-1
CDR3: CASSLFVSNNEQFF
DNA: TGCGCCAGCAGCTTGTTTGTCAGTAACAATGAGCAGTTCTTC

J: TRBJ2-1
size: few
D: NA
V: TRBV2
CDR3: CATPTAGKYNEQFF
DNA: TGTGCCACCCCAACCGCCGGGAAATACAATGAGCAGTTCTTC

J: TRBJ1-2
size: few
D: NA
V: TRBV29-1
CDR3: CSVELGDSEVRGYTF
DNA: TGCAGCGTTGAACTAGGGGACTCAGAAGTTCGAGGCTACACCTTC

J: TRBJ2-7
size: few
D: TRBD2
V: TRBV5-6
CDR3: CASSRGLAVSYEQYF
DNA: TGTGCCAGCAGCAGGGGACTAGCGGTCTCCTACGAGCAGTACTTC

J: TRBJ1-4
size: many
D: TRBD1
V: TRBV6-5
CDR3: CASSPKGTENEKLFF
DNA: TGTGCCAGCAGTCCAAAGGGGACAGAGAATGAAAAACTGTTTTTT

J: TRBJ2-2
size: NA
D: NA
V: TRBV6-1
CDR3: CASSELLTPRELFF
DNA: TGTGCCAGCAGTGAGTTGCTAACCCCCCGGGAGCTGTTTTTT

J: TRBJ1-1
size: few
D: NA
V: TRBV12-5
CDR3: CASGQNPGSAFF
DNA: TGTGCTAGTGGTCAGAATCCAGGTTCGGCTTTCTTT

J: TRBJ1-1
size: few
D: NA
V: TRBV11-3
CDR3: CASSPRGLNTEAFF
DNA: TGTGCCAGCAGCCCCAGGGGCCTGAACACTGAAGCTTTCTTT

J: TRBJ2-7
size: NA
D: NA
V: TRBV27
CDR3: CASSFTNNYEQYF
DNA: TGTGCCAGCAGTTTCACAAACAATTACGAGCAGTACTTC

J: TRBJ2-7
size: NA
D: TRBD2
V: TRBV2
CDR3: CASTAGGNYEQYF
DNA: TGTGCCAGCACGGCGGGAGGGAACTACGAGCAGTACTTC

J: TRBJ2-2
size: NA
D: NA
V: TRBV28
CDR3: CASSFLDTNTGELFF
DNA: TGTGCCAGCAGTTTTTTGGACACCAACACCGGGGAGCTGTTTTTT

J: TRBJ1-5
size: few
D: NA
V: TRBV19
CDR3: CASSIRVGQPQHF
DNA: TGTGCCAGTAGTATCCGGGTTGGCCAGCCCCAGCATTTT

J: TRBJ1-2
size: NA
D: NA
V: TRBV5-4
CDR3: CASSLEGHYTF
DNA: TGTGCCAGCAGCTTGGAGGGACACTACACCTTC

J: TRBJ1-3
size: few
D: NA
V: TRBV7-9
CDR3: CASSPSGNTIYF
DNA: TGTGCCAGCAGCCCGTCTGGAAACACCATATATTTT

J: TRBJ2-7
size: few
D: NA
V: TRBV25-1
CDR3: CASSEYYASVYEQYF
DNA: TGTGCCAGCAGTGAATACTACGCTAGCGTCTACGAGCAGTACTTC